This record looks at one TCR beta chain sequence and its context. The antigen is not known. Sample treatment: oral pan-JAK inhibitor, 5-10 mg twice daily. The sequencing template was cDNA reverse transcribed from extracted RNA. The assay was immunoSEQ multiplex PCR, and TCRdb's table has in-frame clones only and misses some. This sample has roughly 200,000 clones, with roughly 40% found just once. The germline CDR1 and CDR2 sequences are MNHNS and SASEGT. The CDR3 has 15 amino acids. The V end lost 0 bases, the J end lost 9 bases, and 15 bases lay between the germline ends. The data were taken from a study of CD8+ T cells in alopecia areata. Across the study: Percent affected scalp area, the SALT score, rated treated patients' severity.

General study results and limits: Lesional scalp exceeded normal scalp in clonality, especially in alopecia totalis/universalis. Sequencing of scalp samples also captures resident alphabeta T cells of normal skin.

V gene TRBV6-1 combines with J gene TRBJ2-1, with D possibly being TRBD2 (6 bases). The sequence came from a human donor with alopecia areata. The sequenced sample was CD4+ T cells sorted from blood, obtained at approximately week 36, from a patient treated with tofacitinib. CDR3: CASSEAGAGFGEQFF. The CDR3 DNA sequence: TGTGCCAGCAGTGAAGCCGGTGCGGGGTTTGGTGAGCAGTTCTTC.